The clone carrying this T cell receptor beta chain was recorded once. The antigen is not known. Lactation, pregnancy, other autoimmune disease or uncontrolled infection led to exclusion of patients. In making diagnoses, clinical symptoms, serum thyroxine and TRAb, thyroid ultrasound and orbital computed tomography were all used. Amplification of TCR beta CDR3 regions used RNA as the template. The TCR CDR3 first-round RT-PCR relied on the HTBI primer set. One entry per CDR3 protein, called by TCRdb with MiXCR from the multiplex PCR reads. The sample has about 570,000 distinct CDR3 sequences, more than 45% seen once. There are 14 residues in the CDR3. Germline CDR1 reads SEHNR; CDR2 reads FQNEAQ (reference sequence). J was trimmed by 3 bases and V by 5 bases; bases with no gene match: 7. The sample is drawn from a study of T cells in Graves' hyperthyroidism and ophthalmopathy. Notes on the study in general: The blood repertoire included most of the expanded thyroid clonotypes above 0.001. Prediction of ophthalmopathy progression came a median approximately 7 months pre-onset.

Sequencing was performed on peripheral blood or thyroid tissue (not recorded which). The chain joins TRBV7-9 to TRBJ2-7; 7 bases are a match to TRBD1. The sequence was collected from an adult woman with Graves' disease, either hyperthyroidism or ophthalmopathy (not recorded which). The CDR3, as DNA: TGTGCCAGCAGCCCTGGACAGGCGGGCTACGAGCAGTACTTC. Its translation is CASSPGQAGYEQYF.